The source of this TCR beta chain is a study of blood T cells in healthy people across ages. Sample-barcoded 5' priming and a J-beta primer mix drove a second PCR of 7 to 11 cycles. TCRdb redid the calling of the 5' RACE reads with MiXCR, one entry per CDR3 protein. The sample contains hundreds of thousands of distinct CDR3 sequences, around 21% of which appear only once. Germline V gives CDR1 MGHDK, CDR2 SYGVNS. This CDR3 comprises 15 residues. V was shortened by 1 base and J by 6 bases, with 14 bases between the two germline ends. In its sample, this clonotype was seen a few times. This TCR was sampled from a man between 65 and 85 years old in good health. The specimen sequenced was blood. The chain carries TRBV25-1 and TRBJ2-3, with D unclear. The CDR3 loop reads CASSESNPPLDTQYF. The CDR3, as DNA: TGTGCCAGCAGTGAATCCAATCCCCCGTTGGATACGCAGTATTTT.